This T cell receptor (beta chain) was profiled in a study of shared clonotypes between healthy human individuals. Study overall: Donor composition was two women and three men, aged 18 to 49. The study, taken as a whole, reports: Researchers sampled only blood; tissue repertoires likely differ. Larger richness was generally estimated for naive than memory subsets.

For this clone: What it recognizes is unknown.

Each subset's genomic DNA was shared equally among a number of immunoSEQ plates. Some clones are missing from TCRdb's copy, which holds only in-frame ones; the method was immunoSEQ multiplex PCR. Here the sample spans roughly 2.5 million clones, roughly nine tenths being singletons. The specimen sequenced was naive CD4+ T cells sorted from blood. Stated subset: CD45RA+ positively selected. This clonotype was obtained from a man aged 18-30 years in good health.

The CDR3 DNA is TGTGCCAGCAGTGAACCTCCCGGGACAGGTAATCAGCCCCAGCATTTT. The encoded protein is CASSEPPGTGNQPQHF. This chain joins TRBV5-5 and TRBJ1-5, with 8 bases lining up with TRBD1. From germline, CDR1 is SGHKS and CDR2 YYEKEE (reference sequence). After removal of 5 bases from V and 4 bases from J, the junction contained 11 bases not matched to a gene. The CDR3 consists of 16 residues.